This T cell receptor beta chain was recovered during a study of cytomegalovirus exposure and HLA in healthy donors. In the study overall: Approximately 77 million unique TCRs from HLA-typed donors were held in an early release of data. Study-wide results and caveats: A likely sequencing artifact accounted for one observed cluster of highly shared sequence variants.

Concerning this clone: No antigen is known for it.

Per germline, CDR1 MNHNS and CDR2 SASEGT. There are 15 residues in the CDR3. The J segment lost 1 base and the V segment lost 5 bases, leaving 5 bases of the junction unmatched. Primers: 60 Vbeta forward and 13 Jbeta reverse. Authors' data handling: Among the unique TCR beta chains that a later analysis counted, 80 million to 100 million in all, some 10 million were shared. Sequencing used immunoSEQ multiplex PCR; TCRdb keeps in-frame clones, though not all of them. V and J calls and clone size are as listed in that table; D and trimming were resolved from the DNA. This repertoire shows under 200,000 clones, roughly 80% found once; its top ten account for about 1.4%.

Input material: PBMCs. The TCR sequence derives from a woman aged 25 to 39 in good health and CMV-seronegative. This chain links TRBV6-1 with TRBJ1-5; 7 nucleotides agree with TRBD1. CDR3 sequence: CASSRDRASNQPQHF. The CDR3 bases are TGTGCCAGCAGTCGCGACAGGGCCAGCAATCAGCCCCAGCATTTT.